There are many counts of the clone carrying this T cell receptor (beta chain). The antigen is unknown. These data belong to a study of T cell responses to AZD1222 COVID-19 vaccine. Study results and limitations: Spike-specific TCR breadth rose after two AZD1222 doses, and depth rose as well. Donors were mostly white British, more females; clonal diversity possibly underestimated. Repertoire sampling was restricted to post-peak T cell response timepoints.

The assay was immunoSEQ multiplex PCR, and TCRdb's table has in-frame clones only and misses some. The sample consists of 140,000 to 150,000 clones, roughly nine tenths of them appearing once. It was second doses at about 4 or about 12 weeks that were pooled. V was trimmed by 3 bases and J by 0 bases, leaving 8 bases between them. The germline gives CDR1 MNHNS, CDR2 SASEGT. The CDR3 covers 14 residues. The clonotype was recovered from an adult who received the AZD1222 COVID-19 vaccine. The sequences come from peripheral blood, collected 28 days after the second AZD1222 dose. V usage is TRBV6-1 and J usage is TRBJ1-1; D is undetermined. The CDR3 reads CASSDRTVNTEAFF. The CDR3 region has the DNA TGTGCCAGCAGTGATAGGACGGTGAACACTGAAGCTTTCTTT.